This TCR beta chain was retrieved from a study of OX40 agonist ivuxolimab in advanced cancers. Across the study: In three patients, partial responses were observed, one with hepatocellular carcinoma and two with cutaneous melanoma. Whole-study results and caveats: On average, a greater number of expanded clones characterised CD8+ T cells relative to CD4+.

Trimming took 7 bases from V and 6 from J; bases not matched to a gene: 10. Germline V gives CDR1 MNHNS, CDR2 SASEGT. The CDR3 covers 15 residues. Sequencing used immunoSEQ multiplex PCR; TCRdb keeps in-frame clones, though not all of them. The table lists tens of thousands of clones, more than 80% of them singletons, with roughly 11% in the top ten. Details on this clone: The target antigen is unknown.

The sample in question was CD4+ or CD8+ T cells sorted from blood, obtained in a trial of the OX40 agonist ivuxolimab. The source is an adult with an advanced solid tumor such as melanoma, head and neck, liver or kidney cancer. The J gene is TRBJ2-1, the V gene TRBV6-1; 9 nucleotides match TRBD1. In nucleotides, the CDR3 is TGTGCCAGCACCTACCGGGACAGGGTTACCAATGAGCAGTTCTTC. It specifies CASTYRDRVTNEQFF.